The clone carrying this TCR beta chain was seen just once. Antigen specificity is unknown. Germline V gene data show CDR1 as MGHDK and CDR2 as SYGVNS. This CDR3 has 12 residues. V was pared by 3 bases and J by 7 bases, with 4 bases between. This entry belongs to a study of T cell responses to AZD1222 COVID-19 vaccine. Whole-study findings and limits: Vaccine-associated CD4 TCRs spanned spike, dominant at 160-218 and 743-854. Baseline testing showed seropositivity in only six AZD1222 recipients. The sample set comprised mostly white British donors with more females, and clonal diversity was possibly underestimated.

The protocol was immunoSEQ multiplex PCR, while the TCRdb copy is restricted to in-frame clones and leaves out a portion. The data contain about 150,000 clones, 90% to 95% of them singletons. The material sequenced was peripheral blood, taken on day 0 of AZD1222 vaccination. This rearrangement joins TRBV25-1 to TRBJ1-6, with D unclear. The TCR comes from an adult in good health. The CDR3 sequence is CASSDRNSPLHF. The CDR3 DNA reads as TGTGCCAGCAGTGATAGGAATTCACCCCTCCACTTT.